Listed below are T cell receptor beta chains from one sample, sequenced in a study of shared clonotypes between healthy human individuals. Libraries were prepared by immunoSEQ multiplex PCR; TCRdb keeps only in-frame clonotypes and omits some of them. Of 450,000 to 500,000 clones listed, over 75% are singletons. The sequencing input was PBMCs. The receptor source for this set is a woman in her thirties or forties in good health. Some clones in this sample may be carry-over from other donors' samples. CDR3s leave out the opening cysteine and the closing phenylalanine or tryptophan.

SVVGRGDETQY TRBJ2-5 TRBV29-1
ASSTGDYGYT TRBJ1-2 TRBV19
SVATGTNPYEQY TRBJ2-7 TRBV29-1
ASSPAPGLETQY TRBJ2-5 TRBV18
ASSRTGTSGFYEQY TRBJ2-7 TRBV7-9
ASTPRDRTSYEQY TRBJ2-7 TRBV2
ASSFRSEQY TRBJ2-7 TRBV6-5
ASSQGMASGELF TRBJ2-2 TRBV4-2
AWSVGAAGGNTIY TRBJ1-3 TRBV30
ASSLARGTDTQY TRBJ2-3 TRBV7-9
ASSVGQGRMRNEQF TRBJ2-1 TRBV9
AWGRDATNTGELF TRBJ2-2 TRBV30
SASRRPEQF TRBJ2-1 TRBV20-1
ASSLRPEDRREQY TRBJ2-7 TRBV27
ASSFDRMLCSNQPQH TRBJ1-5 TRBV5-8
ATSREGTGAPWEQF TRBJ2-1 TRBV15
ASTPGGLGQHEQY TRBJ2-7 TRBV27
ASSLGDRGYEQY TRBJ2-7 TRBV7-8